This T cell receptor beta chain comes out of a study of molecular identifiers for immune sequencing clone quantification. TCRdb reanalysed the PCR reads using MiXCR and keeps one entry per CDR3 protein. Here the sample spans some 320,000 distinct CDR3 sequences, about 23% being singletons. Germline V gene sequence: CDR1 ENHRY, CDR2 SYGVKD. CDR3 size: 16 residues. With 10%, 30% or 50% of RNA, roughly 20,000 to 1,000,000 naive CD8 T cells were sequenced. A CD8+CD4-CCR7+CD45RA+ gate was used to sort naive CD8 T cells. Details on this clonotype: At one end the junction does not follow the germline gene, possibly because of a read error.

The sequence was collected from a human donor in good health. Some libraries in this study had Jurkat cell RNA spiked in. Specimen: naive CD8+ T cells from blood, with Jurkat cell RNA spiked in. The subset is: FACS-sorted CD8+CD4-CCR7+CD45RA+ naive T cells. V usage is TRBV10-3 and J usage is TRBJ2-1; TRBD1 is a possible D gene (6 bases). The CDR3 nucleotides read TGTGCCATCAGTGAGTCCCCGGGACAAGAAGACAATGAGGAGTTCTTC. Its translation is CAISESPGQEDNEEFF.